A selection of T cell receptor beta chains follows, all from one sample in a study of somatic mutations in cytotoxic T cells in rheumatoid arthritis. The method was immunoSEQ multiplex PCR; TCRdb's version includes in-frame clones alone and lacks a portion of them. Among 6,500 to 7,000 clones listed, roughly 75% were seen once. The sequenced sample was CD8+ T cells sorted from blood. The receptors originated from a woman aged 55-70 years in good health. Each CDR3 is given with its conserved first and last residue. D genes are given only for firm matches. Size tells how often a clone was seen (once, few, many) or the class of an expanded clone, and some rows leave it out.

V	J	size	D	DNA	CDR3
TRBV19	TRBJ2-5	-	TRBD1	TGTGCCAGTAGTATGATGACAGGGGGCTGGGAGACCCAGTACTTC	CASSMMTGGWETQYF
TRBV12-5	TRBJ2-1	-	TRBD1	TGTGCTAGTGGTTTGGGGACAGGGCCCCACAATGAGCAGTTCTTC	CASGLGTGPHNEQFF
TRBV28	TRBJ2-5	-	TRBD2	TGTGCCAGCAGTTTTGGACTAGCGGGAGAAGGTGAGACCCAGTACTTC	CASSFGLAGEGETQYF
TRBV7-8	TRBJ1-5	few	TRBD1	TGTGCCAGCACCGGTGAAACAGGGGTTGGGAATCAGCCCCAGCATTTT	CASTGETGVGNQPQHF
TRBV29-1	TRBJ2-3	-	TRBD2	TGCAGCGTTCCGTCGACTAGCGGGAATCCCACAGATACGCAGTATTTT	CSVPSTSGNPTDTQYF
TRBV29-1	TRBJ1-2	few	-	TGCAGCGTTGATGTGGGGCAGGGCGGCTATGGCTACACCTTC	CSVDVGQGGYGYTF
TRBV7-9	TRBJ2-3	-	-	TGTGCCAGCAGCTTATGGCGGGGGCCAGATACGCAGTATTTT	CASSLWRGPDTQYF
TRBV19	TRBJ1-5	-	-	TGTGCCAGTCAAGCCCCGACGGGAATCGATCAGCCCCAGCATTTT	CASQAPTGIDQPQHF
TRBV13	TRBJ2-5	-	TRBD1	TGTGCCAGCAGCCCGCCACGACAGGGTCTAGGACAAGAGACCCAGTACTTC	CASSPPRQGLGQETQYF
TRBV7-6	TRBJ1-1	-	-	TGTGCCAGCAGTCCCCCCGACAGCCCTGAAGCTTTCTTT	CASSPPDSPEAFF
TRBV5-5	TRBJ2-7	few	TRBD1	TGTGCCAGCAGCTCACCGTACCAACGACAGGGTCTTTCCTACGAGCAGTACTTC	CASSSPYQRQGLSYEQYF
TRBV4-3	TRBJ2-7	once	-	TGCGCCAGCAGCCAAGATTCAGACTCCTACGAGCAGTACTTC	CASSQDSDSYEQYF
TRBV6-5	TRBJ1-2	-	-	TGTGCCAGCAGTTACGGGCCGGGACAACCGGGTGGCTACACCTTC	CASSYGPGQPGGYTF
TRBV9	TRBJ2-3	-	TRBD1	TGTGCCAGCAGCGAGGGGGCCGAGGATACGCAGTATTTT	CASSEGAEDTQYF
TRBV5-1	TRBJ2-1	-	TRBD2	TGCGCCAGCAGCTTAGTAGCGGGGACCTACAATGAGCAGTTCTTC	CASSLVAGTYNEQFF
TRBV4-1	TRBJ2-5	few	TRBD2	TGCGCCAGCAGCCTAGCGGGAGGTGGCCAAGAGACCCAGTACTTC	CASSLAGGGQETQYF
TRBV7-9	TRBJ2-2	-	TRBD1	TGTGCCAGCAGACCGGGACAGGGGTCCGGGGAGCTGTTTTTT	CASRPGQGSGELFF
TRBV5-8	TRBJ1-1	-	TRBD1	TGTGCCAGCAGCTTGGACAGGGGGAGCACTGAAGCTTTCTTT	CASSLDRGSTEAFF
TRBV2	TRBJ2-7	-	TRBD1	TGTGCCACCCTCCGACAGGGGCGGACCTACGAGCAGTACTTC	CATLRQGRTYEQYF
TRBV9	TRBJ2-7	-	-	TGTGCCAGCAGCGTAGGCGGTGGTTACTACGAGCAGTACTTC	CASSVGGGYYEQYF
TRBV9	TRBJ2-5	-	-	TGTGCCAGCAGCGCCCGACTTAGCGGAAAAGACCAAGAGACCCAGTACTTC	CASSARLSGKDQETQYF
TRBV5-4	TRBJ2-7	-	TRBD2	TGTGCCAGCAGCTTGCAAACGGGACTAGCGGGGTCCTACGAGCAGTACTTC	CASSLQTGLAGSYEQYF
TRBV5-1	TRBJ2-3	few	TRBD2	TGCGCCAGCAGCTTGGCAGCGGGAGGGCCGGGAGATACGCAGTATTTT	CASSLAAGGPGDTQYF
TRBV6-1	TRBJ2-5	few	TRBD1	TGTGCCAGCAGGGCCGGGACAGGGGGACGAGAGACCCAGTACTTC	CASRAGTGGRETQYF
TRBV9	TRBJ2-7	-	-	TGTGCCAGCAGCGTAGTGGCAGGATCCTACGAGCAGTACTTC	CASSVVAGSYEQYF
TRBV4-1	TRBJ2-5	-	-	TGCGCCAGCAGCCAAGGCCCAGGGGCGGGGGAGCAGTACTTC	CASSQGPGAGEQYF
TRBV27	TRBJ1-6	-	-	TGTGCCAGCAGTTTAGTTCGGGGTTCTGGTTCACCCCTCCACTTT	CASSLVRGSGSPLHF
TRBV6-4	TRBJ2-6	few	-	TGTGCCAGCAGTGAAAGGGGCTCTTCTGGGGCCAACGTCCTGACTTTC	CASSERGSSGANVLTF
TRBV29-1	TRBJ2-1	once	-	TGCAGCGTTGAAGGGTTAGGGGGAACCTACAATGAGCAGTTCTTC	CSVEGLGGTYNEQFF
TRBV9	TRBJ1-4	few	TRBD1	TGTGCCAGCAGCGTAGAAGGGGGCAGTGAAAAACTGTTTTTT	CASSVEGGSEKLFF
TRBV4-3	TRBJ1-2	once	TRBD1	TGCGCCAGCAGCTTGGCCGGGACAGGGGGGAACGGCTACACCTTC	CASSLAGTGGNGYTF
TRBV5-6	TRBJ2-3	-	-	TGTGCCAGCAGCTTGGTAGGGGGGGGAGATACGCAGTATTTT	CASSLVGGGDTQYF
TRBV5-1	TRBJ1-2	-	-	TGCGCCAGCAGCAACGACAGAGACAGAGGCTACACCTTC	CASSNDRDRGYTF
TRBV4-3	TRBJ2-1	-	TRBD2	TGCGCCAGCAGGTACGGACTAGCGGAATACAATGAGCAGTTCTTC	CASRYGLAEYNEQFF
TRBV11-2	TRBJ1-2	-	TRBD1	TGTGCCAGCAGCTCACAGGGGACGTATGGCTACACCTTC	CASSSQGTYGYTF
TRBV6-1	TRBJ2-7	-	TRBD2	TGTGCCAGCAGTGAAGAAGAAGCGGGAGCCCACGAGCAGTACTTC	CASSEEEAGAHEQYF
TRBV11-2	TRBJ2-5	-	TRBD1	TGTGCCAGCAGCATCGGGACAGGGTCACAAGAGACCCAGTACTTC	CASSIGTGSQETQYF
TRBV27	TRBJ2-7	-	-	TGTGCCAGCAGTTTCTCCCAGGGCGAGCAGTACTTC	CASSFSQGEQYF
TRBV9	TRBJ2-3	-	-	TGTGCCAGCAGCCCAGAGGGGGGAGGGACAGATACGCAGTATTTT	CASSPEGGGTDTQYF
TRBV6-5	TRBJ2-7	-	-	TGTGCCAGCAGTTACGACTCTTACGAGCAGTACTTC	CASSYDSYEQYF
TRBV28	TRBJ1-1	-	-	TGTGCCAGCAGTTGGCTGGAGGAAGCTTTCTTT	CASSWLEEAFF
TRBV7-9	TRBJ1-5	-	TRBD1	TGTGCCAGCAGCCCGGGACAGAAACAGCCCCAGCATTTT	CASSPGQKQPQHF
TRBV4-3	TRBJ1-4	-	-	TGCGCCAGCAGTGTATGGAGCAGCTCGGAAAAACTGTTTTTT	CASSVWSSSEKLFF
TRBV11-2	TRBJ2-7	once	-	TGTGCCAGCAGCTTAGTAAACAGGGATTACGAGCAGTACTTC	CASSLVNRDYEQYF